The source of this T cell receptor beta chain is a study of OX40 agonist ivuxolimab in advanced cancers. Overall study: Of mixed ages from about 20 to 80 and averaging about 60 years, the group was about 80% male.

Only in-frame clones appear in the TCRdb table, and some are missing; sequencing was by immunoSEQ multiplex PCR. The table records tens of thousands of clones, approximately 90% of them present only once. Trimming removed 0 bases from V and 2 bases from J, with 2 bases in between. Germline V CDR1 and CDR2: SGHTA, FQGTGA. This CDR3 has 13 residues. The chain uses TRBV7-3 and TRBJ1-5; D gene unclear. This material consisted of CD4+ or CD8+ T cells sorted from blood, taken in a trial of the OX40 agonist ivuxolimab. The TCR sequence derives from an adult with an advanced solid tumor such as melanoma, head and neck, liver or kidney cancer. The CDR3 is CASSLTGNQPQHF. DNA for the CDR3: TGTGCCAGCAGCTTAACGGGCAATCAGCCCCAGCATTTT.